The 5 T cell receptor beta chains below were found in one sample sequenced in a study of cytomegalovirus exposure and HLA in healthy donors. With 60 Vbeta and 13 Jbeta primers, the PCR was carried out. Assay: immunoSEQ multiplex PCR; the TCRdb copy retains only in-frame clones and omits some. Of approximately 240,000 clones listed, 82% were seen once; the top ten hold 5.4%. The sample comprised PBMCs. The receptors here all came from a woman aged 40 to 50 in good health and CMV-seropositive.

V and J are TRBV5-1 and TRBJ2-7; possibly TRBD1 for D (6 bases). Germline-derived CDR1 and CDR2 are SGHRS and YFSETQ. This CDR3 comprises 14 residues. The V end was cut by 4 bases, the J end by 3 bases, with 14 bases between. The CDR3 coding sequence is TGCGCCAGCAGCGATCAGGGGCCGAACTACGAGCAGTACTTC. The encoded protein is CASSDQGPNYEQYF.

CDR3 bases: TGTGCCAGCAGCTTAAGTAAAGGGGATGAGCAGTTCTTC. Its translation: CASSLSKGDEQFF. The chain uses TRBV7-3 and TRBJ2-1; the D gene is possibly TRBD1 (5 bases). V was cut by 1 base and J by 8 bases, with 9 bases left in between. The CDR3 consists of 13 residues. Germline V CDR1 and CDR2: SGHTA, FQGTGA. The full variable domain, in which reference TRBV7-3 and TRBJ2-1 provide the parts outside the CDR3, is GAGVSQTPSNKVTEKGKYVELRCDPISGHTALYWYRQSLGQGPEFLIYFQGTGAADDSGLPNDRFFAVRPEGSVSTLKIQRTERGDSAVYLCASSLSKGDEQFFGPGTRLTVL.

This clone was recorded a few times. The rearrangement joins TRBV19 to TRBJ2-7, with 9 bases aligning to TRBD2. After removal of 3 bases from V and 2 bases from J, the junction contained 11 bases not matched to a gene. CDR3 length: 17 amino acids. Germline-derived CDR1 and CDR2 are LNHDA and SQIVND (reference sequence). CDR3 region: CASSMAASGDVPYEQYF. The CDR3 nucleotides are TGTGCCAGTAGTATGGCGGCTAGCGGGGACGTTCCCTACGAGCAGTACTTC.

This chain's CDR3 is CSVKVTGVNTEAFF. DNA of the CDR3: TGCAGCGTAAAAGTAACAGGGGTGAACACTGAAGCTTTCTTT. The chain carries TRBV29-1 and TRBJ1-1; TRBD1 agrees at 7 bases. J was trimmed by 0 bases and V by 6 bases; bases with no gene match: 7. CDR1 SQVTM and CDR2 ANQGSEA come from the germline V gene. There are 14 residues in the CDR3.

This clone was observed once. CDR3 in DNA: TGTGCCAGCAGCTCTATAGCGGGAGAGACCGGGGAGCTGTTTTTT. It yields the protein CASSSIAGETGELFF. This rearrangement joins TRBV7-2 to TRBJ2-2; 9 bases fit TRBD2. Trimming took 4 bases from V and 5 from J; bases not matched to a gene: 5. The CDR3 is 15 residues long. Germline CDR1 SGHTA, CDR2 FQGNSA.